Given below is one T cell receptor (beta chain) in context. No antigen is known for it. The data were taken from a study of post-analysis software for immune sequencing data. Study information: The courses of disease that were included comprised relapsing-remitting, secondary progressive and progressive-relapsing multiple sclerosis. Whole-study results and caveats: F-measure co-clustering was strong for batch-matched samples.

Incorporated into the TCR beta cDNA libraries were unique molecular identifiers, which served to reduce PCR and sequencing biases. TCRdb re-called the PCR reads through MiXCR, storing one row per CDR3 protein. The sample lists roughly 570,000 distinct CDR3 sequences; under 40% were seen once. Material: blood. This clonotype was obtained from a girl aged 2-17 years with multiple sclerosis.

DNA of the CDR3: TGCAGTGGCATACTAGCGGGGTACAATGAGCAGTTCTTC. Translation gives CSGILAGYNEQFF. The V and J genes are TRBV20-1 and TRBJ2-1; 10 bases map to TRBD2. The germline V gene encodes CDR1 DFQATT and CDR2 SNEGSKA (reference sequence). The CDR3 totals 13 residues. The ends lost 7 bases at V and 4 bases at J; junction bases unmatched: 4.